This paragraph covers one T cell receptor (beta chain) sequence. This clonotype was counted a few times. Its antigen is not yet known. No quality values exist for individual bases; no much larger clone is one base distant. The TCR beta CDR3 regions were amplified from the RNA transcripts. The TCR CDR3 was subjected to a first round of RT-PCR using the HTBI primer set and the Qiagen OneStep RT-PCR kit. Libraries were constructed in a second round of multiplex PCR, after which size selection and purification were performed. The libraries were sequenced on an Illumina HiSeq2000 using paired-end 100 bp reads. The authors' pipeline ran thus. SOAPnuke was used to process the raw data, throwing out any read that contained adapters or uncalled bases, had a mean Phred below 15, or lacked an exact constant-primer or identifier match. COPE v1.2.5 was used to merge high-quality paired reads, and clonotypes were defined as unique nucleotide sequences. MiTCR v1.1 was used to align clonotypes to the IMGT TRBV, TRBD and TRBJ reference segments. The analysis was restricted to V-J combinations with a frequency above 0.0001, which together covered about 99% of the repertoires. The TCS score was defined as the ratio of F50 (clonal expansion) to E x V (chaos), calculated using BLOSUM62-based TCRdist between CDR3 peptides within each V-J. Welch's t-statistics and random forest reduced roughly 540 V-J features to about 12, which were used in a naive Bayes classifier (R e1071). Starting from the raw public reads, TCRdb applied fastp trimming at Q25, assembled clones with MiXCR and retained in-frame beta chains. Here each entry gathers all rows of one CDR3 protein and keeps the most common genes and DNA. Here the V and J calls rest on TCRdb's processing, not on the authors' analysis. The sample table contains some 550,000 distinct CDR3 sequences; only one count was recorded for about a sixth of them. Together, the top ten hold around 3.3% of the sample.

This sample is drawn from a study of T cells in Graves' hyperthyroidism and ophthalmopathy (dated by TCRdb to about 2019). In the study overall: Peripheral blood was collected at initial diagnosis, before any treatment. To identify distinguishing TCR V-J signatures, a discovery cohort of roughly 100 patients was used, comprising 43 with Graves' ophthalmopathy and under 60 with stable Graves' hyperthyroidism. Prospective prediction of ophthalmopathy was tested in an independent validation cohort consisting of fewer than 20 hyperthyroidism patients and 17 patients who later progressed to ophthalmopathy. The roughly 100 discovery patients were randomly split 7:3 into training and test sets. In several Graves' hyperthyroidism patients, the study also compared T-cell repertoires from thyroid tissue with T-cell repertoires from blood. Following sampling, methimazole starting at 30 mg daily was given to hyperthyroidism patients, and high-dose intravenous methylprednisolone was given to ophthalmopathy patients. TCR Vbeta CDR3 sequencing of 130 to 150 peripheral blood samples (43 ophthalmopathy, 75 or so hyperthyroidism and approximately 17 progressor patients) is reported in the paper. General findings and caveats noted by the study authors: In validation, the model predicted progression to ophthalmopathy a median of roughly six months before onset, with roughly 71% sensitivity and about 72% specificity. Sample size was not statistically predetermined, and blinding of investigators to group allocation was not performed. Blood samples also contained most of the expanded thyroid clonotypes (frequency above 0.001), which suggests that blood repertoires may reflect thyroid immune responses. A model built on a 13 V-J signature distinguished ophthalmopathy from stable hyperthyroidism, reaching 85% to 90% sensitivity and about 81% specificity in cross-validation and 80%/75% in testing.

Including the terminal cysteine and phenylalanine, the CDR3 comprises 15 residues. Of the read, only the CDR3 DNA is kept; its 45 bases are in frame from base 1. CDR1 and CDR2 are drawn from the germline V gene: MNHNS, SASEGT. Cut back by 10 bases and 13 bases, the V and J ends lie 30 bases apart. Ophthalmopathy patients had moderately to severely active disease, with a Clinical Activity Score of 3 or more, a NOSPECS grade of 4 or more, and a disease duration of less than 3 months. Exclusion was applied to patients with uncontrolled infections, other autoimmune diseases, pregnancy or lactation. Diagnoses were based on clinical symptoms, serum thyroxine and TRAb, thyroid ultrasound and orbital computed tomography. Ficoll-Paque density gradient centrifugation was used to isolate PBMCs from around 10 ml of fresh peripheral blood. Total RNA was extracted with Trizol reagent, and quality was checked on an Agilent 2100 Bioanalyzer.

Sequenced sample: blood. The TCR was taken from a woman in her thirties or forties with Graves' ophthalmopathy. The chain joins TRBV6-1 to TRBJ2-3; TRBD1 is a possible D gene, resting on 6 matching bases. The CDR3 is CANRMGPGTLSKKYF. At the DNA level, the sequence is TGTGCCAACCGGATGGGACCCGGGACATTAAGTAAGAAGTATTTT.